This passage covers 17 T cell receptor beta chains from one sample sequenced in a study of response to subunit inactivated influenza vaccine (dated by TCRdb to the late 2010s). The method was RT-PCR. The sequencer was an Illumina HiSeq 2500. The public reads were reanalyzed by TCRdb: fastp trimming at Q25, MiXCR alignment, in-frame beta chains only. For every CDR3 protein sequence, its rows merge into one entry that carries the most common genes and DNA. This sample is represented by approximately 490,000 distinct CDR3 sequences; approximately 7.3% of them were singletons. Roughly 14% of the sample belongs to the ten largest clones. The specimen comprised PBMCs from blood, sampled less than 25 months after vaccination. The receptors originated from a man between 50 and 69 years old who received an inactivated influenza vaccine. Donor details come from another sample of the same person, matched by shared clones.

This clonotype was counted ten times or more. This sequence joins TRBV9 and TRBJ2-1; D gene uncertain. Germline V gene lookup returns CDR1 SGDLS and CDR2 YYNGEE. The CDR3 has 13 residues. The V gene lost 0 bases and the J gene lost 4 bases, with 5 bases spanning the gap. DNA for the CDR3: TGTGCCAGCAGCGTAGACTGGTACAATGAGCAGTTCTTC. Translation: CASSVDWYNEQFF.

This clonotype was found many times. The J gene is TRBJ1-1, the V gene TRBV5-1; D is unclear. Between the trimmed V and J ends, which lost 1 base and 4 bases, there was a span of 11 bases. CDR3 size: 14 residues. Germline V CDR1 and CDR2: SGHRS, YFSETQ. The CDR3 region has the DNA TGCGCCAGCAGCTTGACCTTCGGTCGCACTGAAGCTTTCTTT. It is translated as CASSLTFGRTEAFF.

Concerning this clonotype itself: The junction shows a germline mismatch at one end, possibly a read error. The rearrangement uses TRBV12-3 or TRBV12-4 and TRBJ2-7; D may be TRBD2 (6 bases). The CDR3 runs 15 residues. CDR3 protein: CDSSLEGLIRDEQYF. CDR3 coding DNA: TGTGACAGCAGTTTGGAGGGACTGATCCGGGACGAGCAGTACTTC.

This chain links TRBV5-1 with TRBJ2-7; 7 nucleotides agree with TRBD1. Trimming cost V 1 base and J 0 bases; bases outside gene matches: 7. CDR1 and CDR2 from the germline V gene are SGHRS and YFSETQ. CDR3 size: 16 residues. Here the CDR3 DNA reads TGCGCCAGCAGCTTGTCACAGGGGCTAGACTCCTACGAGCAGTACTTC. Translating it yields CASSLSQGLDSYEQYF.

This chain connects TRBV18 to TRBJ2-7; 10 nucleotides agree with TRBD1. The CDR3 length is 15 residues. J was trimmed by 3 bases and V by 5 bases; bases with no gene match: 7. Per the germline V gene, CDR1 is KGHSH and CDR2 is LQKENI. The CDR3: CASSSRQGAYYEQYF. The CDR3 DNA reads as TGTGCCAGCTCATCAAGACAGGGGGCCTACTACGAGCAGTACTTC.

This chain uses TRBV27 with TRBJ2-3; the match to TRBD2 covers 10 bases. The trim removed 1 base at V and 2 bases at J, leaving 3 bases unmatched. The CDR3 runs 16 residues. Germline V CDR1 and CDR2: MNHEY, SMNVEV (reference sequence). CDR3: CASSLLLAGYTDTQYF. The CDR3 coding sequence is TGTGCCAGCAGTTTATTACTAGCGGGATACACAGATACGCAGTATTTT.

In its sample, this clonotype was seen many times. The chain carries TRBV10-3 and TRBJ1-5; TRBD1 matches 12 bases. The CDR3 covers 16 residues. Germline V gives CDR1 ENHRY, CDR2 SYGVKD. The trim removed 3 bases at V and 6 bases at J, leaving 6 bases unmatched. The CDR3 DNA reads TGTGCCATCAGTGAAACCGGGACAGGGGGCCTTCAGCCCCAGCATTTT. Translating it yields CAISETGTGGLQPQHF.

The rearrangement joins TRBV9 to TRBJ2-2, with D hard to call. Germline CDR1 and CDR2: SGDLS and YYNGEE. V lost 0 bases and J 0 bases, leaving 9 bases between the germline ends. This CDR3 has 16 residues. CDR3 sequence reads: CASSVAARANTGELFF. The DNA for the CDR3 is TGTGCCAGCAGCGTAGCAGCTAGAGCGAACACCGGGGAGCTGTTTTTT.

The chain combines TRBV7-6 with TRBJ2-3, with 7 bases that match TRBD2. The CDR3 has 12 amino acids. CDR1 and CDR2 (germline): SGHVS, FNYEAQ. V lost 4 bases to trimming and J lost 10 bases; unmatched junction nucleotides: 5. CDR3 bases: TGTGCCAGCAGCTCAGACGGGAGGTCGCAGTATTTT. As protein: CASSSDGRSQYF.

The chain joins TRBV6-2 or TRBV6-3 to TRBJ1-3; TRBD1 agrees at 10 bases. The germline V gene encodes CDR1 MNHEY and CDR2 SVGEGT. The CDR3 totals 20 residues. V trimming: 0 bases; J trimming: 0 bases; junction bases outside the gene matches: 11. The CDR3 loop reads CASSYSRTGGYGISGNTIYF. CDR3 in DNA: TGTGCCAGCAGTTACTCCCGGACAGGGGGGTACGGCATCTCTGGAAACACCATATATTTT.

This chain links TRBV3-1 with TRBJ2-4, with D perhaps TRBD1 (6 bases). Between the trimmed V and J ends, which lost 8 bases and 0 bases, there was a span of 17 bases. CDR3 length equals 16 residues. Germline loops: CDR1 LGHDT, CDR2 YNNKEL (reference sequence). The CDR3 protein is CASSATGTLAKNIQYF. CDR3 nucleotide sequence: TGTGCCAGCTCCGCAACCGGGACACTAGCCAAAAACATTCAGTACTTC. Combining the CDR3 with reference TRBV3-1 and TRBJ2-4 gives the whole variable domain DTAVSQTPKYLVTQMGNDKSIKCEQNLGHDTMYWYKQDSKKFLKIMFSYNNKELIINETVPNRFSPKSPDKAHLNLHINSLELGDSAVYFCASSATGTLAKNIQYFGAGTRLSVL.

The chain combines TRBV28 with TRBJ2-5; TRBD1 or TRBD2 may be the D gene (7 bases each). The CDR3 runs to 16 residues. Germline loops: CDR1 MDHEN, CDR2 SYDVKM. Trimming pared 2 bases from V and 9 bases from J, leaving 22 bases between. The CDR3 coding sequence is TGTGCCAGCAGTTTAGCCCCGGCCAGGGGGGCGGGGGCCCAGTACTTC. Translation: CASSLAPARGAGAQYF.

This clonotype has at least ten counts. The rearrangement joins TRBV28 to TRBJ2-5; tentatively, D is TRBD1 or TRBD2 (5 bases each). In germline, CDR1 is MDHEN, CDR2 SYDVKM. The CDR3 loop spans 13 amino acids. V lost 2 bases and J lost 3, with 7 bases in between. The CDR3 nucleotides are TGTGCCAGCAGTTTAGGGGACGAAGAGACCCAGTACTTC. This translates into CASSLGDEETQYF.

This clonotype has a handful of counts. The chain couples TRBV7-9 to TRBJ1-1; D gene unclear. Per germline, CDR1 SEHNR and CDR2 FQNEAQ (reference sequence). The CDR3 is 15 residues long. Trimming took 6 bases from V and 0 from J, leaving 14 bases between them. CDR3 protein: CASSSGTAMNTEAFF. As DNA, the CDR3 is TGTGCCAGCAGTTCAGGTACGGCAATGAACACTGAAGCTTTCTTT.

This clonotype occurred many times. The V and J genes are TRBV30 and TRBJ1-1; a weak D match, TRBD1 (5 bases). Trimming stripped 1 base from V and 2 bases from J, with 8 bases between. Germline V lookup: CDR1 GTSNPN, CDR2 SVGIG (reference sequence). The CDR3 covers 13 residues. CDR3 coding DNA: TGTGCCTGGAGTGGGACAATTAACACTGAAGCTTTCTTT. Protein product: CAWSGTINTEAFF. Drawing the rest from reference TRBV30 and TRBJ1-1, the complete variable domain is SQTIHQWPATLVQPVGSPLSLECTVEGTSNPNLYWYRQAAGRGLQLLFYSVGIGQISSEVPQNLSASRPQDRQFILSSKKLLLSDSGFYLCAWSGTINTEAFFGQGTRLTVV.

The genes are TRBV7-2 and TRBJ2-3; no firm D call. V dropped 4 bases and J dropped 2 bases, with 10 bases sitting between them. The germline gives CDR1 SGHTA, CDR2 FQGNSA. CDR3 length equals 14 residues. Here the CDR3 reads CASSSIAYTDTQYF. The CDR3 nucleotides read TGTGCCAGCAGCTCTATAGCATACACAGATACGCAGTATTTT.

This chain links TRBV28 with TRBJ2-5; no definite D call. The CDR3 extends over 14 amino acids. The germline CDR1 and CDR2 sequences are MDHEN and SYDVKM. Trimming stripped 4 bases from V and 5 bases from J, with 14 bases between. The CDR3 nucleotides are TGTGCCAGCAGTTGGGCGGCGAAGTGGGAGACCCAGTACTTC. This codes for CASSWAAKWETQYF.